A selection of T cell receptor beta chains follows, all from one sample in a study of cytomegalovirus exposure and HLA in healthy donors. Sequenced by immunoSEQ multiplex PCR; TCRdb stores in-frame clones only, minus some. In total, the table holds around 88,000 clones. Sequenced input: PBMCs. These receptors were taken from a girl aged 10 to 17 in good health and CMV-seropositive. The CDR3 runs from the conserved cysteine through the conserved F or W. The order of the fields is J gene, D gene, V gene, CDR3 protein, CDR3 DNA. A D gene is named only where the DNA matches it firmly.

J gene: TRBJ1-6
D gene: -
V gene: TRBV29-1
CDR3 protein: CSVGGENSPLHF
CDR3 DNA: TGCAGCGTTGGGGGGGAAAATTCACCCCTCCACTTT

J gene: TRBJ2-5
D gene: -
V gene: TRBV6-5
CDR3 protein: CASSYYVGGGGFQYF
CDR3 DNA: TGTGCCAGCAGTTACTATGTGGGGGGAGGGGGTTTCCAGTACTTC

J gene: TRBJ1-4
D gene: -
V gene: TRBV4-1
CDR3 protein: CASSLRTFNEKLFF
CDR3 DNA: TGCGCCAGCAGCCTCCGGACTTTTAATGAAAAACTGTTTTTT

J gene: TRBJ2-2
D gene: TRBD1
V gene: TRBV5-6
CDR3 protein: CASSPTGANTGELFF
CDR3 DNA: TGTGCCAGCAGCCCGACAGGGGCGAACACCGGGGAGCTGTTTTTT

J gene: TRBJ1-6
D gene: TRBD1
V gene: TRBV6-6
CDR3 protein: CASSSTGSGSPLHF
CDR3 DNA: TGTGCCAGCAGTTCGACAGGGTCGGGTTCACCCCTCCACTTT

J gene: TRBJ1-5
D gene: -
V gene: TRBV19
CDR3 protein: CASSPSQGHQPQHF
CDR3 DNA: TGTGCCAGTAGTCCCTCTCAGGGGCATCAGCCCCAGCATTTT

J gene: TRBJ1-2
D gene: -
V gene: TRBV19
CDR3 protein: CASSPSSGNYGYTF
CDR3 DNA: TGTGCCAGTTCTCCTTCGTCCGGTAACTATGGCTACACCTTC

J gene: TRBJ1-2
D gene: -
V gene: TRBV10-3
CDR3 protein: CAISPDSYGYTF
CDR3 DNA: TGTGCCATCAGTCCGGACAGCTATGGCTACACCTTC

J gene: TRBJ2-3
D gene: TRBD2
V gene: TRBV29-1
CDR3 protein: CSVEHLAGGASTDTQYF
CDR3 DNA: TGCAGCGTTGAACATCTAGCGGGGGGGGCGAGCACAGATACGCAGTATTTT

J gene: TRBJ2-1
D gene: TRBD2
V gene: TRBV29-1
CDR3 protein: CSVAASGGHAEQFF
CDR3 DNA: TGCAGCGTTGCGGCTAGCGGGGGGCATGCTGAGCAGTTCTTC

J gene: TRBJ1-5
D gene: TRBD1
V gene: TRBV6-5
CDR3 protein: CASREQGAPGQPQHF
CDR3 DNA: TGTGCCAGCAGGGAACAGGGGGCGCCGGGCCAGCCCCAGCATTTT

J gene: TRBJ1-4
D gene: -
V gene: TRBV30
CDR3 protein: CAWSAQRELFF
CDR3 DNA: TGTGCCTGGAGTGCCCAGAGGGAACTGTTTTTT

J gene: TRBJ2-1
D gene: TRBD2
V gene: TRBV5-1
CDR3 protein: CASSNSRLAGGNEQFF
CDR3 DNA: TGCGCCAGCAGCAATTCCCGACTAGCGGGGGGGAATGAGCAGTTCTTC

J gene: TRBJ2-2
D gene: -
V gene: TRBV9
CDR3 protein: CASSVYAGTGELFF
CDR3 DNA: TGTGCCAGCAGCGTATATGCGGGAACCGGGGAGCTGTTTTTT

J gene: TRBJ2-3
D gene: TRBD2
V gene: TRBV6-5
CDR3 protein: CATPWGGSTDTQYF
CDR3 DNA: TGTGCCACCCCCTGGGGGGGGAGCACAGATACGCAGTATTTT

J gene: TRBJ2-2
D gene: -
V gene: TRBV4-1
CDR3 protein: CASKGQTGELFF
CDR3 DNA: TGCGCCAGCAAAGGACAGACCGGGGAGCTGTTTTTT

J gene: TRBJ1-4
D gene: -
V gene: TRBV19
CDR3 protein: CASSIHNLRATNEKLFF
CDR3 DNA: TGTGCCAGTAGTATCCATAACCTTAGAGCAACTAATGAAAAACTGTTTTTT

J gene: TRBJ1-1
D gene: TRBD1
V gene: TRBV18
CDR3 protein: CASSQDRAEAFF
CDR3 DNA: TGTGCCAGCTCCCAAGACAGGGCTGAAGCTTTCTTT

J gene: TRBJ1-6
D gene: -
V gene: TRBV11-2
CDR3 protein: CASSLQGGDNSPLHF
CDR3 DNA: TGTGCCAGCAGCCTACAGGGAGGGGATAATTCACCCCTCCACTTT

J gene: TRBJ2-1
D gene: -
V gene: TRBV9
CDR3 protein: CASSVGTLSNEQFF
CDR3 DNA: TGTGCCAGCAGCGTAGGGACACTGAGTAATGAGCAGTTCTTC

J gene: TRBJ1-1
D gene: TRBD1
V gene: TRBV29-1
CDR3 protein: CSVGWVGQGNTEAFF
CDR3 DNA: TGCAGCGTTGGGTGGGTGGGACAGGGGAACACTGAAGCTTTCTTT

J gene: TRBJ1-4
D gene: -
V gene: TRBV2
CDR3 protein: CASRREPNEKLFF
CDR3 DNA: TGTGCCAGCAGGAGGGAACCGAATGAAAAACTGTTTTTT

J gene: TRBJ1-1
D gene: -
V gene: TRBV7-9
CDR3 protein: CASSPLWTPEAFF
CDR3 DNA: TGTGCCAGCAGCCCCCTCTGGACACCTGAAGCTTTCTTT

J gene: TRBJ2-3
D gene: TRBD1
V gene: TRBV4-1
CDR3 protein: CASSQGGTGIADTQYF
CDR3 DNA: TGCGCCAGCAGCCAAGGCGGGACAGGGATCGCCGATACGCAGTATTTT

J gene: TRBJ2-5
D gene: -
V gene: TRBV6-1
CDR3 protein: CASSGYRVVGGETQYF
CDR3 DNA: TGTGCCAGCAGTGGCTACAGGGTTGTTGGTGGAGAGACCCAGTACTTC

J gene: TRBJ2-3
D gene: TRBD2
V gene: TRBV4-3
CDR3 protein: CASSQDSGAATDTQYF
CDR3 DNA: TGCGCCAGCAGCCAAGATAGCGGGGCGGCCACAGATACGCAGTATTTT

J gene: TRBJ2-7
D gene: TRBD1
V gene: TRBV29-1
CDR3 protein: CSVLETGINEQYF
CDR3 DNA: TGCAGCGTTCTCGAGACAGGGATTAACGAGCAGTACTTC